The 13 T cell receptor beta chains below were found in one sample sequenced in a study of radiotherapy plus CTLA-4 blockade in lung cancer. Generated by immunoSEQ multiplex PCR, the TCRdb table keeps only in-frame clones and is missing some. The sample has tens of thousands of clones, 65% to 85% seen once. Material: peripheral blood, obtained from a patient treated with radiotherapy plus ipilimumab. The receptors shown here come from a human donor with non-small cell lung cancer who had a partial response to radiotherapy plus ipilimumab.

CDR3 DNA sequence: TGCGCCAGCAGCTTGGCTGGGCGGGGGGGATCCTACAATGAGCAGTTCTTC. Its translation is CASSLAGRGGSYNEQFF. The chain employs TRBV5-1 and TRBJ2-1; 9 positions match TRBD2. The V gene's germline CDR1 is SGHRS and CDR2 YFSETQ. The CDR3 totals 17 residues. V shed 0 bases, J shed 1 base, and the junction held 5 bases outside the gene matches.

The chain joins TRBV2 to TRBJ2-7, with TRBD2 matching 13 bases. J lost 3 bases, V lost 8 bases, and 7 bases had no gene match. The CDR3 contains 15 residues. Looked up from germline, CDR1 is SNHLY and CDR2 is FYNNEI. The CDR3 DNA reads as TGTGCCAGCGTAGGACTAGCGGGGGCCGACTACGAGCAGTACTTC. Translating it yields CASVGLAGADYEQYF.

The chain recombines TRBV29-1 with TRBJ1-2; maybe TRBD1 (5 bases). CDR3 size: 13 residues. Germline assignment: CDR1 SQVTM and CDR2 ANQGSEA. V lost 8 bases and J lost 0, with 13 bases in between. CDR3 region: CSSYDSSNYGYTF. CDR3 sequence (DNA): TGCAGCTCCTACGACAGCTCTAACTATGGCTACACCTTC.

The chain has TRBV9 and TRBJ2-1; 7 nucleotides line up with TRBD2. CDR3 length equals 17 residues. J was trimmed by 0 bases and V by 0 bases; bases with no gene match: 6. Germline CDR1 reads SGDLS; CDR2 reads YYNGEE. The CDR3 DNA reads TGTGCCAGCAGCGTAGGACTAGCCCCCAACTCCTACAATGAGCAGTTCTTC. Translation: CASSVGLAPNSYNEQFF.

Regarding this clone: Without the conserved terminal phenylalanine or tryptophan, this CDR3 likely stems from a read error. This rearrangement joins TRBV30 to TRBJ1-2; D unresolved. The CDR3 sequence is 14 residues long. CDR1 GTSNPN and CDR2 SVGIG come from the germline V gene (reference sequence). The V and J ends lost 4 bases and 1 base respectively, with 13 bases between them. The CDR3: CAWTPGSNNYGYTL. The DNA for the CDR3 is TGTGCCTGGACCCCTGGCAGCAATAACTATGGCTACACCCTC.

This chain connects TRBV28 to TRBJ2-3; 10 bases fit TRBD1. This CDR3 is built from 16 residues. The V gene's germline CDR1 is MDHEN and CDR2 SYDVKM. V shed 8 bases, J shed 3 bases, and the junction held 11 bases outside the gene matches. CDR3 residues: CASVDGGDRGTDTQYF. Written as DNA, the CDR3 is TGTGCCAGCGTAGATGGGGGGGACAGGGGAACAGATACGCAGTATTTT.

The chain has TRBV7-9 and TRBJ1-4; TRBD1 matches 7 bases. The CDR3 runs 16 residues. CDR1 is SEHNR and CDR2 is FQNEAQ in the germline V gene (reference sequence). V shed 5 bases, J shed 8 bases, and the junction held 14 bases outside the gene matches. DNA for the CDR3: TGTGCCAGCAGCCCAACCCGACAGGGCACGGGCGAAAAACTGTTTTTT. The encoded protein is CASSPTRQGTGEKLFF.

The chain carries TRBV19 and TRBJ1-1; the D gene is possibly TRBD1 (6 bases). Looked up from germline, CDR1 is LNHDA and CDR2 is SQIVND (reference sequence). Trimming shortened V by 6 bases and J by 1 base, and 15 bases separated the two germline ends. CDR3 length: 15 amino acids. This CDR3 is CASRPSDRRNTEAFF. CDR3 nucleotide sequence: TGTGCCAGTAGACCTTCCGACAGGAGGAACACTGAAGCTTTCTTT.

The chain employs TRBV5-6 and TRBJ2-7, with D tentatively TRBD1 (5 bases). The germline CDR1 and CDR2 sequences are SGHDT and YYEEEE. The V end was cut by 1 base, the J end by 1 base, with 18 bases between. The CDR3 is 17 amino acids. The CDR3 sequence: CASSLRVQGKASYEQYF. CDR3 DNA: TGTGCCAGCAGCTTGCGGGTCCAGGGTAAGGCTTCCTACGAGCAGTACTTC.

This sequence joins TRBV6-5 and TRBJ1-2; 9 bases agree with TRBD1. V was pared by 5 bases and J by 8 bases, with 9 bases of the junction left unmatched. CDR3 size: 14 residues. CDR1 and CDR2 (germline): MNHEY, SVGAGI. The CDR3 protein is CASSNTGGAYGYTF. The CDR3 bases are TGTGCCAGCAGTAATACAGGGGGCGCTTACGGCTACACCTTC.

The J gene is TRBJ1-4, the V gene TRBV19; 8 bases align to TRBD1. The junction had 10 bases not matched to a gene; V was cut back by 7 bases and J by 3 bases. The germline CDR1 and CDR2 sequences are LNHDA and SQIVND (reference sequence). The CDR3 spans 16 residues. Here the CDR3 reads CASTSQGAGANEKLFF. The CDR3 region has the DNA TGTGCCAGTACCTCGCAGGGGGCGGGGGCTAATGAAAAACTGTTTTTT.

The chain combines TRBV19 with TRBJ1-4; TRBD1 aligns across 7 bases. The germline gives CDR1 LNHDA, CDR2 SQIVND (reference sequence). With 8 bases clipped from V and 5 bases from J, the junction kept 5 bases outside the gene matches. The CDR3 consists of 13 residues. The CDR3 sequence is CASCDRVNEKLFF. The CDR3 DNA reads TGTGCCAGTTGTGACAGGGTAAATGAAAAACTGTTTTTT.

The V gene is TRBV5-1, the J gene TRBJ1-1, with D uncertain. V lost 0 bases, J lost 4 bases, and 13 bases lay in between. This CDR3 comprises 15 residues. The germline V gene has CDR1 SGHRS and CDR2 YFSETQ. The CDR3 loop is CASSLAGKAGTEAFF. The CDR3 DNA is TGCGCCAGCAGCTTGGCAGGCAAAGCGGGCACTGAAGCTTTCTTT. Full variable domain (missing parts from reference TRBV5-1 and TRBJ1-1): KAGVTQTPRYLIKTRGQQVTLSCSPISGHRSVSWYQQTPGQGLQFLFEYFSETQRNKGNFPGRFSGRQFSNSRSEMNVSTLELGDSALYLCASSLAGKAGTEAFFGQGTRLTVV.